This T cell receptor beta chain was found in a study of blood T cell repertoires in COVID-19. This CDR3 is 16 amino acids long. Germline-derived CDR1 and CDR2 are MDHEN and SYDVKM. With 4 bases removed from V and 0 bases from J, the gap between germline ends came to 13 bases. Using immunoSEQ multiplex PCR, the repertoire was profiled, and TCRdb retains in-frame clones only, with some absent. The top ten clones hold about 1.6% of a sample with a few hundred thousand clones, 86% of them seen once. Sequencing input: peripheral blood. This TCR derives from a woman aged 45-60 years with acute or convalescent COVID-19. V is TRBV28 and J is TRBJ1-3; no reliable D call. The CDR3 nucleotides read TGTGCCAGCAGTTCCCCTGGCTCCTTCTCTGGAAACACCATATATTTT. Residues: CASSSPGSFSGNTIYF.